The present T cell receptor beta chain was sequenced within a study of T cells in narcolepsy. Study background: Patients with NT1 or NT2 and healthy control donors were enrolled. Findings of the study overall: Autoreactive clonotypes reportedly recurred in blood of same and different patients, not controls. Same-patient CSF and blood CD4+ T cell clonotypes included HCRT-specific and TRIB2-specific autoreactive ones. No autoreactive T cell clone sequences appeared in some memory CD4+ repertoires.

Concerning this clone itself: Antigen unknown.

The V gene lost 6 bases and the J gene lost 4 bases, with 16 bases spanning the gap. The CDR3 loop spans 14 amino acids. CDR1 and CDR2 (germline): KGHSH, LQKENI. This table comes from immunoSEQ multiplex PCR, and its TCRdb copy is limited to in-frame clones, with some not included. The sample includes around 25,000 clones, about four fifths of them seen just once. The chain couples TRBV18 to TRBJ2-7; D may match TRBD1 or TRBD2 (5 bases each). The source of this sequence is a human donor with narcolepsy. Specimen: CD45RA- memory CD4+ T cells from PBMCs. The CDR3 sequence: CASSLPGRPYEQYF. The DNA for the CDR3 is TGTGCCAGCTCTCTTCCGGGACGGCCTTACGAGCAGTACTTC.